This is a list of T cell receptor beta chains from one sample in a study of cytomegalovirus exposure and HLA in healthy donors. This table comes from immunoSEQ multiplex PCR, and its TCRdb copy is limited to in-frame clones, with some not included. The sample shows 100,000 to 130,000 clones, 77% of them seen only once. Sequencing was performed on PBMCs. These receptors were taken from a male donor in good health and CMV-seronegative. The CDR3 runs from the conserved cysteine through the conserved F or W. D genes are given only for firm matches. Size tells how often a clone was seen (once, few, many) or the class of an expanded clone, and some rows leave it out.

v_gene	j_gene	abundance	d_gene	CDR3aa	CDR3nt
TRBV4-1	TRBJ2-5	NA	NA	CASSHRLQETQYF	TGCGCCAGCAGCCACAGACTTCAAGAGACCCAGTACTTC
TRBV6-5	TRBJ2-5	NA	TRBD2	CASSYQAGGRMETQYF	TGTGCCAGCAGTTACCAAGCGGGAGGCCGAATGGAGACCCAGTACTTC
TRBV12-5	TRBJ2-7	NA	TRBD2	CASGLTTSGDRSYEQYF	TGTGCTAGTGGTTTGACGACTAGCGGAGATCGCTCCTACGAGCAGTACTTC
TRBV2	TRBJ2-1	NA	NA	CASIPDSISYNEQFF	TGTGCCAGCATCCCAGACAGCATCTCCTACAATGAGCAGTTCTTC
TRBV11-1	TRBJ2-3	few	NA	CASSLFGDTQYF	TGTGCCAGCAGCTTATTCGGAGATACGCAGTATTTT
TRBV6-1	TRBJ2-7	few	NA	CASSRQYEQYF	TGTGCCAGCAGTCGACAATACGAGCAGTACTTC
TRBV7-9	TRBJ2-6	few	NA	CASSSPGSGANVLTF	TGTGCCAGCAGCTCTCCCGGCTCTGGGGCCAACGTCCTGACTTTC
TRBV2	TRBJ2-1	NA	NA	CASSDSAYNEQFF	TGTGCCAGCAGTGATAGCGCCTACAATGAGCAGTTCTTC
TRBV7-9	TRBJ1-4	NA	NA	CASSLVFQGPSNEKLFF	TGTGCCAGCAGCTTAGTATTTCAGGGCCCCTCTAATGAAAAACTGTTTTTT
TRBV18	TRBJ2-7	NA	TRBD2	CASSQLAMGLATAYEQYF	TGTGCCAGCTCACAGCTCGCTATGGGACTAGCGACCGCCTACGAGCAGTACTTC
TRBV7-8	TRBJ2-7	NA	TRBD2	CASMGGTSYEQYF	TGTGCCAGCATGGGGGGGACCAGCTACGAGCAGTACTTC
TRBV6-5	TRBJ2-7	NA	TRBD1	CASSPDRGGSYEQYF	TGTGCCAGCAGTCCGGACAGGGGGGGATCCTACGAGCAGTACTTC
TRBV19	TRBJ2-2	NA	NA	CASSIRGTGELFF	TGTGCCAGTAGTATACGGGGCACCGGGGAGCTGTTTTTT
TRBV6-4	TRBJ2-1	once	NA	CASSENRDNEQFF	TGTGCCAGCAGTGAAAACAGGGATAATGAGCAGTTCTTC
TRBV10-3	TRBJ1-3	NA	TRBD1	CAIRDRGIGNTIYF	TGTGCCATCAGGGACAGGGGGATCGGAAACACCATATATTTT
TRBV27	TRBJ2-1	NA	TRBD2	CASSSNLGLGNEQFF	TGTGCCAGCAGTTCAAACCTGGGACTAGGCAATGAGCAGTTCTTC
TRBV29-1	TRBJ2-7	NA	TRBD1	CSADGFRQGDYEQYF	TGCAGCGCCGACGGGTTCCGACAGGGAGACTACGAGCAGTACTTC
TRBV7-2	TRBJ2-1	NA	TRBD2	CASSPRTSGRYNEQFF	TGTGCCAGCAGCCCTCGGACTAGCGGGAGATACAATGAGCAGTTCTTC
TRBV5-8	TRBJ2-7	NA	TRBD2	CASIRARIAGGSLEQYF	TGTGCCAGCATTCGGGCGCGGATAGCGGGTGGCTCGCTCGAGCAGTACTTC
TRBV7-9	TRBJ1-2	NA	TRBD1	CASSLDTGGANYGYTF	TGTGCCAGCAGCTTAGATACAGGGGGCGCGAACTATGGCTACACCTTC
TRBV6-5	TRBJ2-7	NA	TRBD1	CASTRQGRYEQYF	TGTGCCAGCACCCGACAGGGGAGGTACGAGCAGTACTTC
TRBV29-1	TRBJ2-3	NA	NA	CSVEGDSNLSQYF	TGCAGCGTTGAAGGTGACTCCAACCTCTCGCAGTATTTT
TRBV2	TRBJ1-1	once	NA	CASSSQTGNTEAFF	TGTGCCAGCAGTTCCCAAACAGGGAACACTGAAGCTTTCTTT
TRBV7-9	TRBJ1-4	NA	NA	CASSLRDTESLFF	TGTGCCAGCAGCCTACGGGACACGGAATCACTGTTTTTT